The source of this T cell receptor beta chain is a study of read filtering for tumor transcriptome and immune sequencing. This clonotype was observed at least ten times. CDR3 size: 14 residues. V gave up 5 bases and J gave up 1 base, with 12 bases separating them. From approximately 430 ng of RNA, a library with molecular barcoded alpha/delta and beta/gamma adaptors was made. TCRdb fed the reads into MiXCR, producing one record per CDR3 protein. This sample yields roughly 90,000 distinct CDR3 sequences, of which 12% are seen a single time; about 16% belongs to the top ten. Sequencing input: a population of CD138-negative cells sorted from bone marrow. This sequence was found in a donor over 35 with multiple myeloma. The chain carries TRBV12-3 or TRBV12-4 and TRBJ2-7; D call uncertain. CDR3 protein: CASSPSARSYEQYF. DNA of the CDR3: TGTGCCAGCAGTCCTTCAGCCCGGTCCTACGAGCAGTACTTC.